This T cell receptor beta chain was found in a study of T cells after yellow fever vaccination. There are a few counts of this clonotype. Synthesis of TCR cDNA relied on 5'RACE template switching, which attached a universal primer site and UMIs. TCRdb itself ran the 5' RACE reads through MiXCR, one entry per CDR3 protein. The sample shows about 340,000 distinct CDR3 sequences, around 13% of them seen only once. The CDR3 contains 13 residues. Trimming pared 3 bases from V and 5 bases from J, leaving 13 bases between. Per the germline V gene, CDR1 is DFQATT and CDR2 is SNEGSKA (reference sequence). This clonotype was obtained from a man in his late teens or twenties who received the YFV17D yellow fever vaccine. This sequence joins TRBV20-1 and TRBJ2-5; D may be TRBD1 or TRBD2 (6 bases each). The sequences come from CD4+ T cells sorted from PBMCs, collected 15 days after the yellow fever booster vaccination. The CDR3 sequence: CSASGGADETQYF. The CDR3 region has the DNA TGCAGTGCTAGCGGGGGCGCCGATGAGACCCAGTACTTC.